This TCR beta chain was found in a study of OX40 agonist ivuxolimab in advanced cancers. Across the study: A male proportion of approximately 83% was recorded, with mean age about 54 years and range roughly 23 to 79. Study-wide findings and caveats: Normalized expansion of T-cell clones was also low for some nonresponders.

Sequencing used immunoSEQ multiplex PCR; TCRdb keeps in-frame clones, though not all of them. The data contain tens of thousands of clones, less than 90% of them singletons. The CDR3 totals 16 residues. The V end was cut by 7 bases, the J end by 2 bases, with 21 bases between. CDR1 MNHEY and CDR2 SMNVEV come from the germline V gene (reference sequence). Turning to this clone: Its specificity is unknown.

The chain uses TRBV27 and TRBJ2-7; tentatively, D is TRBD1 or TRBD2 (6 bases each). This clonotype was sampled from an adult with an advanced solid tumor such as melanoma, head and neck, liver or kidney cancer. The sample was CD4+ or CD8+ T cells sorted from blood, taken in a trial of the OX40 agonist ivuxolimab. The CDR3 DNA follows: TGTGCCAGCACCCCTGGAGGGGGTCTGGGGACCTACGAGCAGTACTTC. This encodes CASTPGGGLGTYEQYF.